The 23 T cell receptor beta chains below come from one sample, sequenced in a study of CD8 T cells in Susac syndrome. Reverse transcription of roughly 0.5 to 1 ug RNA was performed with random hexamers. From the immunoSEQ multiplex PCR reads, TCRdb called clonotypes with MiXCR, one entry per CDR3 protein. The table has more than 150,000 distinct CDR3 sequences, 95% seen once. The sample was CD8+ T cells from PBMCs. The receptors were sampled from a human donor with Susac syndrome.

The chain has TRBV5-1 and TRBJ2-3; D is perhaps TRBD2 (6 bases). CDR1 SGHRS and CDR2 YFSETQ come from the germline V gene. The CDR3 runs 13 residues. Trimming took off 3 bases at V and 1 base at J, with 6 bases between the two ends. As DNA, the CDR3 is TGCGCCAGCAGCTGGGGGGGCACAGATACGCAGTATTTT. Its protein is CASSWGGTDTQYF.

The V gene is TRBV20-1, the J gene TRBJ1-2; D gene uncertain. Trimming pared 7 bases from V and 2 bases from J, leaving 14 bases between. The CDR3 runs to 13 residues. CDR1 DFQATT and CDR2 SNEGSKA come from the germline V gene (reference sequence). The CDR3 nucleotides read TGCAGTGGTTGGTCGGGAAGGAACTATGGCTACACCTTC. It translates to CSGWSGRNYGYTF.

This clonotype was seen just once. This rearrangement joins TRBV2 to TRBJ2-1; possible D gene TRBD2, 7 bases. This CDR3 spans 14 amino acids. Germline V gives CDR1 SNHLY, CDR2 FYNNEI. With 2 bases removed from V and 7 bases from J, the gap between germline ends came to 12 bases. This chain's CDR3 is CASSEYGGLNEQFF. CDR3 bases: TGTGCCAGCAGTGAATACGGGGGGCTTAATGAGCAGTTCTTC.

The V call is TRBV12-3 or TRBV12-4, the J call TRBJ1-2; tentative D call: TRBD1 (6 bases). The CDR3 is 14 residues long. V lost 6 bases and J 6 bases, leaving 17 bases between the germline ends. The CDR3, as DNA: TGTGCCAGCAGGCCTCCGGACAGCTTGGATGGCTACACCTTC. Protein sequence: CASRPPDSLDGYTF.

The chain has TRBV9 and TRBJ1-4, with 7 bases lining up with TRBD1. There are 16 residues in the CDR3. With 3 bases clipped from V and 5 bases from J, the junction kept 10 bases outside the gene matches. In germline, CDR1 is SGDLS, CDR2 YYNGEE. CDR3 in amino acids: CASSAEAGTVNEKLFF. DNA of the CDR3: TGTGCCAGCAGCGCCGAAGCCGGGACAGTCAATGAAAAACTGTTTTTT.

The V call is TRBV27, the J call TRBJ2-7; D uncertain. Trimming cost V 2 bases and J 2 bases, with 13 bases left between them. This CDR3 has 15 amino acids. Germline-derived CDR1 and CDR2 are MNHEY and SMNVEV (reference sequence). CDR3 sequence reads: CASSLVSNFPYEQYF. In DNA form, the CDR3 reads TGTGCCAGCAGTTTAGTAAGTAACTTTCCCTACGAGCAGTACTTC.

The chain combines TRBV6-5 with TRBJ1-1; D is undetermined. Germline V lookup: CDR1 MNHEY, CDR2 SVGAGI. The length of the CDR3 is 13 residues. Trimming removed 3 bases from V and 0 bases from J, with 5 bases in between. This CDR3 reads CASSYAVNTEAFF. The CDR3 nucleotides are TGTGCCAGCAGTTATGCAGTGAACACTGAAGCTTTCTTT.

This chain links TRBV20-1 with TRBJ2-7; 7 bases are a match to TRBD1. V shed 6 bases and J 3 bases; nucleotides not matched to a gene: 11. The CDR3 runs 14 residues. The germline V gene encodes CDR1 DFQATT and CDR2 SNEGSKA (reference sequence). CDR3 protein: CSATPGDRLYEQYF. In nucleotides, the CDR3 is TGCAGTGCCACTCCCGGGGACAGACTCTACGAGCAGTACTTC.

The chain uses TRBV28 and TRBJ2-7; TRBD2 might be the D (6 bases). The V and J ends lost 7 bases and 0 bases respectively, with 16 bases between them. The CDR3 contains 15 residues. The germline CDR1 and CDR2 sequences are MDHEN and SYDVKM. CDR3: CASKFWDGSSYEQYF. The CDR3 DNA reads TGTGCCAGCAAGTTTTGGGACGGGAGCTCCTACGAGCAGTACTTC.

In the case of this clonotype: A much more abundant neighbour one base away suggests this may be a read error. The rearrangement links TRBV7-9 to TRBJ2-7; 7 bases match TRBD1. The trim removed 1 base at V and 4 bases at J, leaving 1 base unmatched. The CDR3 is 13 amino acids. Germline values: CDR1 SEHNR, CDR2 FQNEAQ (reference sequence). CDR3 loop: CASSLEQGYEQYF. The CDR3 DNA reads TGTGCCAGCAGCTTAGAACAGGGGTACGAGCAGTACTTC.

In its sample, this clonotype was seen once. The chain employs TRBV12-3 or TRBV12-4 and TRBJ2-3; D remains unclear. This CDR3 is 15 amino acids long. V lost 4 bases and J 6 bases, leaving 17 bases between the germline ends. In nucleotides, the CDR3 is TGTGCCAGCAGTTCACGACGGATATTGTCCGATACGCAGTATTTT. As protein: CASSSRRILSDTQYF.

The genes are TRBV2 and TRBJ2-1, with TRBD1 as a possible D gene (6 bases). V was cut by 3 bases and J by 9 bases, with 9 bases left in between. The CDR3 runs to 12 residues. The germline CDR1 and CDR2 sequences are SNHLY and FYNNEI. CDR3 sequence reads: CASSDRGSEQFF. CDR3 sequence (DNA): TGTGCCAGCAGTGACAGGGGTTCTGAGCAGTTCTTC.

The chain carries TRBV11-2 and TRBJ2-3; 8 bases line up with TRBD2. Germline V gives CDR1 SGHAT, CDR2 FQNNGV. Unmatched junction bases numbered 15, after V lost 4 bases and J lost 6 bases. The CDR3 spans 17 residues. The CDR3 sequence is CASSSGRGGIGSDTQYF. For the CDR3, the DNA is TGTGCCAGCAGCTCAGGCCGGGGGGGCATTGGGTCGGATACGCAGTATTTT.

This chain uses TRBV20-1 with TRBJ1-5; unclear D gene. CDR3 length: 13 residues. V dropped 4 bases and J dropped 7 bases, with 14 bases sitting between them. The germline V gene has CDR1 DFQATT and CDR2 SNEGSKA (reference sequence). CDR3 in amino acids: CSATPKNGQPQHF. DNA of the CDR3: TGCAGTGCTACACCCAAGAATGGCCAGCCCCAGCATTTT.

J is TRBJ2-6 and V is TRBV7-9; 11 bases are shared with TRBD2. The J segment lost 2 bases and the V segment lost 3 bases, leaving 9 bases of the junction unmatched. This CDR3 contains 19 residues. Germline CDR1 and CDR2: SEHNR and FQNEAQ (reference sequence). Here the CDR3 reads CASSFTSGSFLAGANVLTF. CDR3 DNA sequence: TGTGCCAGCAGCTTCACTAGCGGGAGTTTCCTAGCTGGGGCCAACGTCCTGACTTTC.

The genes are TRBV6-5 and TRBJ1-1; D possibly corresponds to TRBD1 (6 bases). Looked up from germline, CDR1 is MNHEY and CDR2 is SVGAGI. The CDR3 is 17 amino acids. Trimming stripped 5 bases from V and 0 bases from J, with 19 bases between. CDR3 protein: CASSLSGQPTVNTEAFF. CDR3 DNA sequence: TGTGCCAGCAGTCTATCGGGACAACCTACAGTGAACACTGAAGCTTTCTTT.

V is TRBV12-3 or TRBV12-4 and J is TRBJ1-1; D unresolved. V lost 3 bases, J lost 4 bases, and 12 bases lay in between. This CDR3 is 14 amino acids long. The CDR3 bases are TGTGCCAGCAGTTTCTCGCGAGGGCTCACTGAAGCTTTCTTT. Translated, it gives CASSFSRGLTEAFF.

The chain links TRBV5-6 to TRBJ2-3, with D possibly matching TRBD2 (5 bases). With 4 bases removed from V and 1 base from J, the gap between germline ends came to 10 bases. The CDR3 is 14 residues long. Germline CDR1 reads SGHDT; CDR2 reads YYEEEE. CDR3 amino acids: CASSLQEGTDTQYF. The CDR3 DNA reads TGTGCCAGCAGCCTCCAGGAGGGCACAGATACGCAGTATTTT. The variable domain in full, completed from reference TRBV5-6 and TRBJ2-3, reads DAGVTQSPTHLIKTRGQQVTLRCSPKSGHDTVSWYQQALGQGPQFIFQYYEEEERQRGNFPDRFSGHQFPNYSSELNVNALLLGDSALYLCASSLQEGTDTQYFGPGTRLTVL.

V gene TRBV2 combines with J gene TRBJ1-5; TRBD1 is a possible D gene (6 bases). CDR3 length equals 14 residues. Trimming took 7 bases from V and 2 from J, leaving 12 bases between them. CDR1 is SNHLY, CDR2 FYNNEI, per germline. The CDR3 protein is CASKTGRGNQPQHF. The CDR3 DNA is TGTGCCAGCAAGACAGGAAGGGGCAATCAGCCCCAGCATTTT. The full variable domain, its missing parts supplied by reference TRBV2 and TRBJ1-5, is EPEVTQTPSHQVTQMGQEVILRCVPISNHLYFYWYRQILGQKVEFLVSFYNNEISEKSEIFDDQFSVERPDGSNFTLKIRSTKLEDSAMYFCASKTGRGNQPQHFGDGTRLSIL.

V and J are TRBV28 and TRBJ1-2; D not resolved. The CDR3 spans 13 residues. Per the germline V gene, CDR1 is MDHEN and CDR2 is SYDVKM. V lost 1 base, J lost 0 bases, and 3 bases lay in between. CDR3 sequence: CASSLLSNYGYTF. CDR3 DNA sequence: TGTGCCAGCAGTTTATTGTCTAACTATGGCTACACCTTC.

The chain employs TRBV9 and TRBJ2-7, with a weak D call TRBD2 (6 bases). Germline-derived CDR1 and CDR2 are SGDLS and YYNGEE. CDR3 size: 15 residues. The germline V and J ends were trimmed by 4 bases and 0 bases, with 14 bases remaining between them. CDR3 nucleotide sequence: TGTGCCAGCAGCATGGATAGCGGAAGCTCCTACGAGCAGTACTTC. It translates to CASSMDSGSSYEQYF.

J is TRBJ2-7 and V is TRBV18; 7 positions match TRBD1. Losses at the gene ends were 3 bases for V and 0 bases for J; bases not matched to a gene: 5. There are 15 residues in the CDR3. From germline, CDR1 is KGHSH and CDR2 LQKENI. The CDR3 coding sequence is TGTGCCAGCTCACCTGTGACAGGGATCTCCTACGAGCAGTACTTC. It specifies CASSPVTGISYEQYF.

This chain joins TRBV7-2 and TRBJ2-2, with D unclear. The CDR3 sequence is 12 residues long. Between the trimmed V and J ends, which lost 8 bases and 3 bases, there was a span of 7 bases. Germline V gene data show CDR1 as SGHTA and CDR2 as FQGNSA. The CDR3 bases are TGTGCCAGCTCGAGCTACACCGGGGAGCTGTTTTTT. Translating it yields CASSSYTGELFF. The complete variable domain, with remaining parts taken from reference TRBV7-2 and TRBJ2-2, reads GAGVSQSPSNKVTEKGKDVELRCDPISGHTALYWYRQSLGQGLEFLIYFQGNSAPDKSGLPSDRFSAERTGGSVSTLTIQRTQQEDSAVYLCASSSYTGELFFGEGSRLTVL.